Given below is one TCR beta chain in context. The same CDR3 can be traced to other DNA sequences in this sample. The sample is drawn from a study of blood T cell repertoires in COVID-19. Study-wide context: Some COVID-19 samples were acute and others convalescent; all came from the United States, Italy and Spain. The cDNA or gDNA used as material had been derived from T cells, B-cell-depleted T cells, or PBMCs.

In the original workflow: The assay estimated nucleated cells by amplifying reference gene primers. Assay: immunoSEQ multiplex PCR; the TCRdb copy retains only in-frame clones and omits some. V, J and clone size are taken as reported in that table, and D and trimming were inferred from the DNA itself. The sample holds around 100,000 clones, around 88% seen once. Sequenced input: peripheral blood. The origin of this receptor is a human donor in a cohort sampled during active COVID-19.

The CDR3 DNA is TGTGCCAGCTCATCGGGACAGGGATACGAGCAGTACTTC. Translating gives CASSSGQGYEQYF. The gene calls are TRBV18 and TRBJ2-7; 9 positions match TRBD1. The germline V gene encodes CDR1 KGHSH and CDR2 LQKENI. The ends lost 5 bases at V and 4 bases at J; junction bases unmatched: 3. The CDR3 spans 13 residues.